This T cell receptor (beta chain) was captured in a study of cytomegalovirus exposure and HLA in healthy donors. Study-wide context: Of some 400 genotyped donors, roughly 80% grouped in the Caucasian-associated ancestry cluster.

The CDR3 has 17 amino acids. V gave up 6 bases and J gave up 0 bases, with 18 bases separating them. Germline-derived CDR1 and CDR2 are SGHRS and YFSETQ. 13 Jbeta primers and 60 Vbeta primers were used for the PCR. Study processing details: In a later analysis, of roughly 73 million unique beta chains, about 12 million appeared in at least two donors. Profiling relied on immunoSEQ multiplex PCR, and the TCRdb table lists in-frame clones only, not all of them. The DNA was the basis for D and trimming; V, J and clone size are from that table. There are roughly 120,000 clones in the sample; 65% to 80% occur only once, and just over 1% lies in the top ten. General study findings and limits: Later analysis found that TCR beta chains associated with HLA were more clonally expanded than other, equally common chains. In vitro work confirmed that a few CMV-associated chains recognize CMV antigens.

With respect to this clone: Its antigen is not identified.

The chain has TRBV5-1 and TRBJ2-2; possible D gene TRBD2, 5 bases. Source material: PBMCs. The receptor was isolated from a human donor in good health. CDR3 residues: CASKGPGRRANTGELFF. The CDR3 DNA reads TGCGCCAGCAAGGGTCCCGGGCGGCGGGCGAACACCGGGGAGCTGTTTTTT.